The 7 T cell receptor beta chains given below trace back to one sample, sequenced in a study of early T cells in non-severe SARS-CoV-2 infection. MiXCR, applied by TCRdb to the 5' RACE reads, yields one record per CDR3 protein. Among about 69,000 distinct CDR3 sequences listed, over 3.5% were seen once. The sequencing used whole blood, collected at baseline. These receptors all stem from an adult who was a healthcare worker with PCR-confirmed SARS-CoV-2 infection or an uninfected control (not recorded which). The donor label of this sample is uncertain.

This clonotype appeared a few times. The chain employs TRBV20-1 and TRBJ2-1, with D perhaps matching TRBD2 (5 bases). Germline CDR1 reads DFQATT; CDR2 reads SNEGSKA (reference sequence). This CDR3 is 15 amino acids long. V lost 3 bases and J 0 bases, leaving 12 bases between the germline ends. CDR3 bases: TGCAGTGCTAGTCGGGGAGTCGGCTCCTACAATGAGCAGTTCTTC. Amino acid sequence: CSASRGVGSYNEQFF.

A few counts support this clonotype. The rearrangement links TRBV5-1 to TRBJ1-1, with D unclear. Trimming removed 1 base at V and 0 bases at J, with 4 bases between. Germline lookup yields CDR1 SGHRS and CDR2 YFSETQ. The CDR3 has 13 amino acids. The CDR3 DNA sequence: TGCGCCAGCAGCTTGACAGTGAACACTGAAGCTTTCTTT. Translating it yields CASSLTVNTEAFF. Using reference TRBV5-1 and TRBJ1-1 for the parts outside the CDR3, the full variable domain is KAGVTQTPRYLIKTRGQQVTLSCSPISGHRSVSWYQQTPGQGLQFLFEYFSETQRNKGNFPGRFSGRQFSNSRSEMNVSTLELGDSALYLCASSLTVNTEAFFGQGTRLTVV.

About this clonotype itself: This could be a read error, since a much larger clone is one nucleotide away. The V gene is TRBV7-9, the J gene TRBJ2-5; D not certain. Gene TRBJ2-1 matches the end of the DNA better, so the J call may be wrong. CDR3 length: 13 amino acids. Germline V gene data show CDR1 as SEHNR and CDR2 as FQNEAQ (reference sequence). This CDR3 reads CASSLAGQETQFF. Here the CDR3 DNA reads TGTGCCAGCAGCTTAGCGGGCCAAGAGACCCAGTTCTTC.

This clonotype was counted only a few times. The rearrangement uses TRBV6-5 and TRBJ2-5, with 7 bases identical to TRBD1. Germline assignment: CDR1 MNHEY and CDR2 SVGAGI. J was trimmed by 9 bases and V by 5 bases; bases with no gene match: 3. The CDR3 is 11 residues long. This CDR3 is CASSRGGPQYF. The CDR3 DNA reads TGTGCCAGCAGTCGAGGGGGCCCCCAGTACTTC.

This clonotype was counted at least ten times. J is TRBJ2-7 and V is TRBV9; possibly TRBD2 for D (5 bases). V was shortened by 1 base and J by 3 bases, with 11 bases between the two germline ends. In germline, CDR1 is SGDLS, CDR2 YYNGEE. CDR3 length equals 14 residues. The CDR3 DNA sequence: TGTGCCAGCAGCGTACGTGTAGGAGGCTACGAGCAGTACTTC. The encoded protein is CASSVRVGGYEQYF.

For this clonotype: A much bigger clone sits one base away, suggesting this may be a read error. J is TRBJ1-2 and V is TRBV5-6; possible D gene TRBD1, 6 bases. Looked up from germline, CDR1 is SGHDT and CDR2 is YYEEEE. The CDR3 sequence is 12 residues long. V was pared by 4 bases and J by 10 bases, with 14 bases between. In DNA, the CDR3 is TGTGCCAGCAGCCGGGGGGCAGGTGACTACACCTTC. Translating it yields CASSRGAGDYTF.

This clonotype was counted only a few times. The chain couples TRBV9 to TRBJ1-4; D ambiguous. V gave up 1 base and J gave up 0 bases, with 13 bases separating them. This CDR3 is built from 17 residues. The germline V gene has CDR1 SGDLS and CDR2 YYNGEE. CDR3 DNA sequence: TGTGCCAGCAGCGTAAGACCAAGCTACACAACTAATGAAAAACTGTTTTTT. This codes for CASSVRPSYTTNEKLFF. The complete variable domain, with remaining parts taken from reference TRBV9 and TRBJ1-4, reads DSGVTQTPKHLITATGQRVTLRCSPRSGDLSVYWYQQSLDQGLQFLIQYYNGEERAKGNILERFSAQQFPDLHSELNLSSLELGDSALYFCASSVRPSYTTNEKLFFGSGTQLSVL.